This TCR beta chain comes out of a study of B cell selection in AIRE deficiency. Study-wide findings and caveats: In TCRBV usage, CDR3 length and diversity, patient Tconv and Treg cells matched healthy donors. With only TCRbeta sequenced, less than 45% of shared healthy Treg sequences overlapped Tconv.

This CDR3 is 14 amino acids long. CDR1 and CDR2 (germline): SGHNT, YYREEE (reference sequence). After removal of 2 bases from V and 3 bases from J, the junction contained 2 bases not matched to a gene. Sequencing used immunoSEQ multiplex PCR; TCRdb keeps in-frame clones, though not all of them. The repertoire holds 20,000 to 25,000 clones, roughly 91% seen once, with approximately 1.4% in the top ten. Regarding this clone: Its antigen is not identified.

Regulatory T cells were sorted as CD4+CD25hiCD127low/negative cells. Control samples were from healthy, unrelated donors. The chain recombines TRBV5-4 with TRBJ1-1; 9 nucleotides agree with TRBD1. Sample: CD4+CD25+ Tregs sorted from PBMCs. The clonotype originates from a human donor in good health. The CDR3 loop reads CASSFDRGYTEAFF. DNA of the CDR3: TGTGCCAGCAGCTTCGACAGGGGGTACACTGAAGCTTTCTTT.